This T cell receptor beta chain emerged from a study of blood T cells in healthy people across ages (dated by TCRdb to between 2014 and 2016). Study-level background: In model experiments, roughly one uniquely barcoded TCR beta cDNA molecule per two T cells was captured by template switching. The study measured age-related changes in TCR beta repertoire diversity using deep sequencing normalized with unique cDNA molecular identifiers. The donors were divided into four age groups: young (average roughly 17 years), middle-aged (about 39), aged (approximately 62) and long-lived (nearly 85). Donors of different ages were randomly distributed across sequencing lanes to avoid experimental bias. Using the same blood draw, the study looked at two additional independent replicas of 1 million unique cDNA reads for two donors, one aged 18 to 29 and the other aged 80 or older.

Turning to this clonotype: Which antigen it targets is not known. There are no base qualities to consult, and no much larger clone falls within one base.

Libraries were constructed by 5' RACE. The data were produced on an Illumina HiSeq 2500. The second PCR ran for roughly 7 to 11 cycles and used a J-beta primer mix along with a sample-barcoded 5' primer. A template-switch 5' adaptor carrying 12 random nucleotides introduced a unique molecular identifier onto each TCR beta cDNA molecule. Each sample yielded at least 2.5 million CDR3-containing paired-end reads. First-strand cDNA synthesis was performed from all RNA using the Mint cDNA synthesis kit, with priming by a TRBC-specific oligonucleotide. Following uracil-DNA glycosylase treatment, all cDNA underwent a first 18-cycle PCR with the universal primers M1SS and BC2_uni_R. The study's own analysis went as follows. For normalization, 1 million high-quality reads, each with a distinct molecular identifier, were randomly selected from each sample. Instead of being binned into consensus sequences, reads that shared molecular identifiers were thrown out. MiTCR, set to a Q25 quality threshold and the strictest error-elimination algorithm, was used for CDR3 identification, clonotype clustering and error correction. A nonparametric unseen species model with Euler transformation was used to estimate lower-bound total TCR beta diversity. TCRdb trimmed public reads at Q25 via fastp, called clones via MiXCR and kept in-frame beta chains. Merged by CDR3 protein, the rows form single entries marked with the most common genes and DNA. It is TCRdb's table, rather than the study itself, that gives the V and J calls and clone size. The table for this sample lists about 1.1 million distinct CDR3 sequences; roughly two fifths of them were counted only once. Of the sample, approximately 14% falls within the top ten clones.

What the research found in general, with its limitations: Since profiling was done on bulk unsorted PBMCs, naive and antigen-experienced compartments could not be conclusively compared. As age increased, observed TCR beta diversity per million T cells dropped in a roughly linear way, and a significant reduction was already evident by age around 41. There was a strong correlation between observed TCR beta diversity and the percentage of naive T cells measured by flow cytometry. Compared with the aged group, the long-lived group had more naive CD4+ T cells, fewer expanded clones and increased TCR diversity, a pattern suggesting age selection. The CMV infection status of donors was not known, potentially confounding age-related changes in expanded clonotypes. Total diversity estimates from one million sequenced T cells were considered lower bounds and underestimates.

Systemically healthy Caucasian individuals from Russia, 35 to 50 in total and aged about 6 to 95 years, were included as donors. Each donor gave 8.5 to 10 milliliters of peripheral blood, collected into EDTA-treated Vacutainer tubes. Ficoll-Paque density-gradient centrifugation was used to isolate PBMCs, with at least 7 million obtained per sample. Total RNA, at least 5 micrograms per sample, was extracted from PBMCs with Trizol reagent. The percentages of naive CD45RAhigh/CD27high T cells were determined by flow cytometry on a PBMC aliquot from every donor. V ends up 5 bases short and J 0 bases short, with an unmatched junction base count of 4. From the cysteine through the phenylalanine, the CDR3 covers 15 amino acids. CDR3 DNA is the only sequence kept; it has 45 bases, read in frame from the first base. CDR1 and CDR2, per the germline V gene (reference sequence), are MNHEY and SMNVEV.

The rearrangement joined TRBV27 to TRBJ1-1, with 9 bases in between that match TRBD1. The sequencing input was blood. The clonotype was recovered from a man between 18 and 29 years old in good health. The CDR3 is CASSRGDRVNTEAFF. The DNA is TGTGCCAGCAGTAGAGGGGACAGGGTGAACACTGAAGCTTTCTTT.